Listed here are 11 T cell receptor beta chains from one sample, sequenced in a study of persistence of HIV-infected CD4 T cells. Cells were stimulated with overlapping HIV-1 Gag 15-mer peptides. Sorted nonresponding memory CD4+ T cells were CD40L-negative, CD69-negative, CD45RO-high. The libraries were made with immunoSEQ version 4 in survey mode. Profiled with immunoSEQ multiplex PCR; TCRdb holds only in-frame clones, not every one. Of about 64,000 clones in the sample, 70% to 75% were seen once. Their antigen targets remain unknown. The input for sequencing was CD4+ T cells sorted from PBMCs after approximately 20-hour stimulation, taken from a patient who received antiretroviral therapy. Receptor source: an adult man with HIV who was CMV-seropositive.

This chain links TRBV5-1 with TRBJ1-4; D might be TRBD1 (6 bases). The germline V gene encodes CDR1 SGHRS and CDR2 YFSETQ. There are 14 residues in the CDR3. With 4 bases removed from V and 7 bases from J, the gap between germline ends came to 14 bases. For the CDR3, the DNA is TGCGCCAGCAGCCCGGTGGGGGCGGGTGAAAAACTGTTTTTT. This translates into CASSPVGAGEKLFF.

The chain recombines TRBV7-9 with TRBJ1-5; 8 bases agree with TRBD1. This CDR3 spans 16 amino acids. CDR1 and CDR2 from the germline V gene are SEHNR and FQNEAQ (reference sequence). J gave up 0 bases and V 4 bases, and 5 bases lay outside the gene matches. DNA for the CDR3: TGTGCCAGCAGCTCCGGGACAGGCTTTAGCAATCAGCCCCAGCATTTT. It yields the protein CASSSGTGFSNQPQHF. Looking up the rest from reference TRBV7-9 and TRBJ1-5 gives the full variable domain: DTGVSQNPRHKITKRGQNVTFRCDPISEHNRLYWYRQTLGQGPEFLTYFQNEAQLEKSRLLSDRFSAERPKGSFSTLEIQRTEQGDSAMYLCASSSGTGFSNQPQHFGDGTRLSIL.

This sequence joins TRBV5-1 and TRBJ1-1, with a tentative D call TRBD1 (5 bases). CDR1 is SGHRS, CDR2 YFSETQ, per germline. V lost 5 bases and J 4 bases, leaving 18 bases between the germline ends. The CDR3 has 15 residues. The CDR3 DNA sequence: TGCGCCAGCAGTTCCGGGGCAGGCGGGCTCACTGAAGCTTTCTTT. This translates into CASSSGAGGLTEAFF.

This rearrangement joins TRBV10-1 to TRBJ1-5; weak D call: TRBD1 (6 bases). V was clipped by 5 bases and J by 4 bases, with 9 bases between them. This CDR3 spans 13 amino acids. Germline V lookup: CDR1 WNHNN, CDR2 SYGVQD (reference sequence). CDR3 bases: TGCGCCAGCAGTCCAGGACAGAATCAGCCCCAGCATTTT. As protein: CASSPGQNQPQHF.

The chain couples TRBV3-1 (or the pseudogene TRBV3-2) to TRBJ1-3; D unclear. The germline gives CDR1 LGHDT, CDR2 YNNKEL (reference sequence). This CDR3 is built from 18 residues. V lost 4 bases and J lost 1, with 20 bases in between. In DNA, the CDR3 is TGTGCCAGCAGCCGCGGGATCCTTTTAACCTTGTCTGGAAACACCATATATTTT. This gives the protein CASSRGILLTLSGNTIYF.

This chain uses TRBV28 with TRBJ1-6; unclear D gene. V was pared by 6 bases and J by 8 bases, with 11 bases between. The CDR3 length is 13 residues. Germline loops: CDR1 MDHEN, CDR2 SYDVKM. The CDR3: CASRPGWDSPLHF. CDR3 coding DNA: TGTGCCAGCAGGCCGGGGTGGGATTCACCCCTCCACTTT.

The CDR3 coding sequence is TGTGCCAGCAGCACCGCACAGAGGAACACTGAAGCTTTCTTT. It codes for CASSTAQRNTEAFF. V usage is TRBV7-9 and J usage is TRBJ1-1; D not certain. CDR1 and CDR2 (germline): SEHNR, FQNEAQ (reference sequence). V was shortened by 5 bases and J by 1 base, with 11 bases between the two germline ends. This CDR3 spans 14 amino acids.

The rearrangement uses TRBV6-1 and TRBJ2-2; D is unresolved. Per germline, CDR1 MNHNS and CDR2 SASEGT. CDR3 length: 17 amino acids. Between the trimmed V and J ends, which lost 3 bases and 0 bases, there was a span of 14 bases. The CDR3 sequence: CASSDGVRPPNTGELFF. Written as DNA, the CDR3 is TGTGCCAGCAGTGATGGGGTCAGGCCCCCGAACACCGGGGAGCTGTTTTTT.

The J gene is TRBJ2-6, the V gene TRBV7-3, with D uncertain. CDR3 length: 15 residues. V lost 5 bases and J lost 1, with 9 bases in between. Per the germline V gene, CDR1 is SGHTA and CDR2 is FQGTGA. CDR3 protein: CASSPPVSGANVLTF. DNA of the CDR3: TGTGCCAGCAGCCCCCCGGTTTCTGGGGCCAACGTCCTGACTTTC.

This clone was seen a few times. In nucleotides, the CDR3 is TGTGCCAGCAGTCTGACAGGCACACCCCTCCACTTT. It yields the protein CASSLTGTPLHF. This chain connects TRBV6-6 to TRBJ1-6; a possible D gene is TRBD1 (6 bases). CDR1 is MNHNY, CDR2 SVGAGI, per germline (reference sequence). The CDR3 is made up of 12 amino acids. V lost 5 bases and J 11 bases, leaving 10 bases between the germline ends.

The chain joins TRBV7-2 to TRBJ1-5; 7 nucleotides agree with TRBD1. After removal of 2 bases from V and 0 bases from J, the junction contained 1 base not matched to a gene. This CDR3 comprises 15 residues. CDR1 and CDR2 (germline): SGHTA, FQGNSA. As DNA, the CDR3 is TGTGCCAGCAGCTTATCAGGGGGTAGCAATCAGCCCCAGCATTTT. As protein: CASSLSGGSNQPQHF.